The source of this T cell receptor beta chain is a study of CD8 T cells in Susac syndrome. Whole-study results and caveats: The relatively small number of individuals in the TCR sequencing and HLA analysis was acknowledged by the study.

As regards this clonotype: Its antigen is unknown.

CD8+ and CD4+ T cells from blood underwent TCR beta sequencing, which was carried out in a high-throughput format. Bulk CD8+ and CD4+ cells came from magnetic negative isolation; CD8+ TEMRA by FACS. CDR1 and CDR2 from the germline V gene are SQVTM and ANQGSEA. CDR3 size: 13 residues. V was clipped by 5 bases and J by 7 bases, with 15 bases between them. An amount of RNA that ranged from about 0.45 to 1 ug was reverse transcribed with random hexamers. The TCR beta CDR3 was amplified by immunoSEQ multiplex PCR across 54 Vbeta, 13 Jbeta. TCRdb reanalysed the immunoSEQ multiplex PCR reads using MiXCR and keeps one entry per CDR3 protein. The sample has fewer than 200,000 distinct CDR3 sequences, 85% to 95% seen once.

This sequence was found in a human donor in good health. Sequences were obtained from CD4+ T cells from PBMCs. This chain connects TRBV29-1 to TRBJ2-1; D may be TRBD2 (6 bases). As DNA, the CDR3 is TGCAGCGTTCTGGAGGGTCGGAGGAATGAGCAGTTCTTC. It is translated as CSVLEGRRNEQFF.